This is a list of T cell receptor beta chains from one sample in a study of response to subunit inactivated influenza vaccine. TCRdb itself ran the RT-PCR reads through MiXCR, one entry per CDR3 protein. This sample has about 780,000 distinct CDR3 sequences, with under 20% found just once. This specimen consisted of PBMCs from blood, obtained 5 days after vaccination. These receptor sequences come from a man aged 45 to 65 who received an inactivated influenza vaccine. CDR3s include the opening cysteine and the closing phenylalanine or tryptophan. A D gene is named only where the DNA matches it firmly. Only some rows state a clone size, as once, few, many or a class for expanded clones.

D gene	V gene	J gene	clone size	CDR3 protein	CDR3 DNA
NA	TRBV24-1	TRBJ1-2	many	CATSDRTNYGYTF	TGTGCCACCAGTGACCGAACCAACTATGGCTACACCTTC
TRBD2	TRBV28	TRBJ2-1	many	CASRPGLHNEQFF	TGTGCCAGCAGACCGGGACTACACAATGAGCAGTTCTTC
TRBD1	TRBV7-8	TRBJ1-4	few	CASSFGTATNEKLFF	TGTGCCAGCAGCTTTGGGACAGCAACTAATGAAAAACTGTTTTTT
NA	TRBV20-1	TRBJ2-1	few	CSALRGAPYNEQFF	TGCAGTGCTCTTCGGGGGGCACCGTATAATGAGCAGTTCTTC
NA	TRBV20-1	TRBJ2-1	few	CSARDFGRFSYNEQFF	TGCAGTGCTAGAGATTTCGGCCGATTCTCCTACAATGAGCAGTTCTTC
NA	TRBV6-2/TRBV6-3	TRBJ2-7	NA	CASSYGGETYEQYF	TGTGCCAGCAGTTACGGCGGGGAGACGTACGAGCAGTACTTC
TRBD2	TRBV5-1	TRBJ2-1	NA	CASSWTSGGTRDEQFF	TGCGCCAGCAGCTGGACTAGCGGGGGGACCAGGGATGAGCAGTTCTTC
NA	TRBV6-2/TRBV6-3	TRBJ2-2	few	CASSYPRGGDTGELFF	TGTGCCAGCAGTTACCCCCGTGGCGGGGACACCGGGGAGCTGTTTTTT
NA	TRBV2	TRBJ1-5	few	CASTEEGINQPQHF	TGTGCCAGCACCGAGGAGGGGATTAATCAGCCCCAGCATTTT
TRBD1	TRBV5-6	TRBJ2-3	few	CASSTDRDRGATQYF	TGTGCCAGCAGCACGGACCGGGACAGGGGAGCTACGCAGTATTTT
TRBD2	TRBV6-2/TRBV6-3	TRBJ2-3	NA	CASSQAGTSGVGTQYF	TGTGCCAGCAGCCAAGCCGGGACTAGCGGTGTTGGTACGCAGTATTTT
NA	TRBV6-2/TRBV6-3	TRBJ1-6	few	CASSLNRNNSPLHF	TGTGCCAGCAGTTTGAACAGGAATAATTCACCCCTCCACTTT
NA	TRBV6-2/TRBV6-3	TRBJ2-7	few	CASSYGGVHEQYF	TGTGCCAGCAGTTACGGCGGGGTACACGAGCAGTACTTC
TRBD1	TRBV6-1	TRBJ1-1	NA	CASSLSRDRRNTEAFF	TGTGCCAGCAGTCTTTCCAGGGACAGGAGGAACACTGAAGCTTTCTTT
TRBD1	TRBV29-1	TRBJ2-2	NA	CSARSGTGNTGELFF	TGCAGCGCGCGCTCCGGGACAGGGAACACCGGGGAGCTGTTTTTT
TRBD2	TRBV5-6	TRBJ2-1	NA	CASSNPIAGRLDEQFF	TGTGCCAGCAGCAATCCTATAGCGGGACGGTTGGATGAGCAGTTCTTC
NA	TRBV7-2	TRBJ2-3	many	CASSQMLGSTDTQYF	TGTGCCAGCAGCCAAATGCTGGGGTCCACAGATACGCAGTATTTT
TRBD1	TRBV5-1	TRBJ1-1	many	CASSATGGGFTEAFF	TGCGCCAGCAGCGCGACAGGGGGCGGCTTCACTGAAGCTTTCTTT
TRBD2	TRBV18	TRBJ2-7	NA	CASSSGLAGAEEQYF	TGTGCCAGCTCATCGGGACTAGCGGGGGCCGAAGAGCAGTACTTC
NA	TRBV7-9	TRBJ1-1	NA	CASSLFGVNTEAFF	TGTGCCAGCAGCTTATTTGGAGTGAACACTGAAGCTTTCTTT
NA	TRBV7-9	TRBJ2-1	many	CASSPFGQIEQFF	TGTGCCAGCAGCCCGTTCGGACAGATTGAGCAGTTCTTC
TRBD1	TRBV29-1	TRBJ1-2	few	CSVEMRDRVLGYGYTF	TGCAGCGTTGAAATGCGAGACAGGGTCCTCGGCTATGGCTACACCTTC
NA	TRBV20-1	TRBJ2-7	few	CSARDKARYEQYF	TGCAGTGCTAGAGATAAAGCCCGTTACGAGCAGTACTTC
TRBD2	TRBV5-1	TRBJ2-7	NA	CASSPEGTTYYEQYF	TGCGCCAGCAGCCCTGAGGGGACTACTTACTACGAGCAGTACTTC
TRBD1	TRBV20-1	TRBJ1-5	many	CSAGQGGDQPQHF	TGCAGTGCTGGACAGGGGGGCGATCAGCCCCAGCATTTT
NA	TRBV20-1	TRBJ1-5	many	CSAKDSPNSNQPQHF	TGCAGTGCTAAGGACAGCCCAAATAGCAATCAGCCCCAGCATTTT
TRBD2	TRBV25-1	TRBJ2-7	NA	CASSESTSGSSHEQYF	TGTGCCAGCAGTGAATCCACTAGCGGGAGTTCCCACGAGCAGTACTTC
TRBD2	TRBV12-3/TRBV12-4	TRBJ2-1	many	CASSPLRESNEQFF	TGTGCCAGCAGCCCCTTGCGGGAGAGTAATGAGCAGTTCTTC
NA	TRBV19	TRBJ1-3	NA	CASTQLDRSSGNTIYF	TGTGCCAGTACCCAATTGGACCGTAGCTCTGGAAACACCATATATTTT
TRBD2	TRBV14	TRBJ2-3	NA	CASSLRLAGLSDTQYF	TGTGCCAGCAGCCTCCGACTAGCGGGTTTGTCAGATACGCAGTATTTT
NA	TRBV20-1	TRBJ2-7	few	CSARGYSFYEQYF	TGCAGTGCTAGGGGGTATAGCTTTTACGAGCAGTACTTC